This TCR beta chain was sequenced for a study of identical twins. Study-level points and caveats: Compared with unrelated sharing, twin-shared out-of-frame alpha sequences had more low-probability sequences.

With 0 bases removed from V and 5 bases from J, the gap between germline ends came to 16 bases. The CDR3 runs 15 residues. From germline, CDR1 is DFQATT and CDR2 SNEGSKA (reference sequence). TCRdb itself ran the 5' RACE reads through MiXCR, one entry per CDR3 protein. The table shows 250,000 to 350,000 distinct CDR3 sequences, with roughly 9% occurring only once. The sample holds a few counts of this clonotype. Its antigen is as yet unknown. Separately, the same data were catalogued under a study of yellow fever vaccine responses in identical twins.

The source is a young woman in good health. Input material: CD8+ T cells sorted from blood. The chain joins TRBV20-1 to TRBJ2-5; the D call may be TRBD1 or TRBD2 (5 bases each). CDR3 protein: CSARDATGRGETQYF. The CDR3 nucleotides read TGCAGTGCTAGAGATGCCACGGGGCGAGGGGAGACCCAGTACTTC.